Presented here are 2 T cell receptor beta chains from one specimen sequenced in a study of T cells after yellow fever vaccination. TCRdb reanalysed the 5' RACE reads using MiXCR and keeps one entry per CDR3 protein. Of about 580,000 distinct CDR3 sequences in the sample, roughly a sixth were seen once. This material consisted of PBMCs, taken about 5 days after the first yellow fever vaccination. These receptor sequences come from a man between 18 and 35 years old who received the YFV17D yellow fever vaccine.

The J gene is TRBJ2-1, the V gene TRBV4-3; 9 nucleotides agree with TRBD2. V gave up 3 bases and J gave up 0 bases; unmatched junction bases: 12. The CDR3 contains 19 residues. Germline loops: CDR1 LGHNA, CDR2 YSLEER. This CDR3 is CASSQEFLAGSSSYNEQFF. In DNA, the CDR3 is TGCGCCAGCAGCCAGGAATTTCTAGCGGGGTCCAGCTCCTACAATGAGCAGTTCTTC.

This clonotype was observed once. J is TRBJ1-1 and V is TRBV6-2 or TRBV6-3; D is possibly TRBD1 (5 bases). V dropped 5 bases and J dropped 1 base, with 14 bases sitting between them. Germline CDR1 reads MNHEY; CDR2 reads SVGEGT. The CDR3 runs to 15 residues. The CDR3 here is CASSKRGRQNTEAFF. The CDR3 DNA reads TGTGCCAGCAGTAAAAGGGGACGGCAGAACACTGAAGCTTTCTTT.